Following are 19 T cell receptor beta chains from one sample sequenced in a study of early T cells in non-severe SARS-CoV-2 infection. A single record per CDR3 protein comes from TCRdb applying MiXCR to the 5' RACE reads. The data show roughly 35,000 distinct CDR3 sequences, more than 6% seen once. The specimen sequenced was whole blood. These receptors originate from an adult who was a healthcare worker with PCR-confirmed SARS-CoV-2 infection or an uninfected control (not recorded which).

There are many counts of this clonotype. The rearrangement links TRBV7-3 to TRBJ2-7; D unclear. The CDR3 covers 13 residues. The germline V gene encodes CDR1 SGHTA and CDR2 FQGTGA. Trimming removed 2 bases at V and 3 bases at J, with 8 bases between. The CDR3 DNA sequence: TGTGCCAGCAGCTTAGATAGGAACTACGAGCAGTACTTC. Translated: CASSLDRNYEQYF.

The V and J genes are TRBV5-1 and TRBJ2-1; D gene unclear. CDR1 is SGHRS and CDR2 is YFSETQ in the germline V gene. This CDR3 has 14 residues. V lost 5 bases to trimming and J lost 0 bases, with 9 bases between them. Here the CDR3 reads CASRPLSSYNEQFF. Written as DNA, the CDR3 is TGCGCCAGCAGACCATTAAGCTCCTACAATGAGCAGTTCTTC. The variable domain in full, completed from reference TRBV5-1 and TRBJ2-1, reads KAGVTQTPRYLIKTRGQQVTLSCSPISGHRSVSWYQQTPGQGLQFLFEYFSETQRNKGNFPGRFSGRQFSNSRSEMNVSTLELGDSALYLCASRPLSSYNEQFFGPGTRLTVL.

This clonotype was seen at least ten times. V gene TRBV19 combines with J gene TRBJ2-6, with a tentative D call TRBD1 (5 bases). Trimming took 2 bases from V and 1 from J, leaving 6 bases between them. The CDR3 is 15 amino acids. Germline lookup yields CDR1 LNHDA and CDR2 SQIVND (reference sequence). DNA for the CDR3: TGTGCCAGTAGTATACAGGGTTCTGGGGCCAACGTCCTGACTTTC. Protein: CASSIQGSGANVLTF.

The table lists this clonotype with many counts. This chain joins TRBV6-4 and TRBJ2-2; 8 bases match TRBD2. Germline values: CDR1 MRHNA, CDR2 SNTAGT. There are 15 residues in the CDR3. V was pared by 5 bases and J by 5 bases, with 7 bases of the junction left unmatched. The CDR3 sequence is CASSIREGRTGELFF. CDR3 sequence (DNA): TGTGCCAGCAGTATTCGGGAGGGCCGAACCGGGGAGCTGTTTTTT.

This clonotype was seen ten or more times. This chain joins TRBV11-3 and TRBJ2-3; D assignment may be TRBD1 or TRBD2 (6 bases each). V lost 4 bases to trimming and J lost 1 base, with 12 bases between them. The CDR3 covers 15 residues. CDR1 and CDR2 from the germline V gene are SGHNT and YENEEA. CDR3 protein: CASSSGASGTDTQYF. The CDR3 bases are TGTGCCAGCAGCTCGGGGGCTTCGGGCACAGATACGCAGTATTTT.

This clonotype was found a few times. The chain is built from TRBV20-1 and TRBJ2-7, with TRBD2 matching 8 bases. V shed 6 bases and J 3 bases; nucleotides not matched to a gene: 13. Per the germline V gene, CDR1 is DFQATT and CDR2 is SNEGSKA (reference sequence). The CDR3 has 15 amino acids. The CDR3: CSAAPGAGGRYEQYF. The CDR3, as DNA: TGCAGTGCAGCCCCCGGCGCGGGGGGACGCTACGAGCAGTACTTC.

There are many counts of this clonotype. The rearrangement links TRBV20-1 to TRBJ2-3, with 9 bases that match TRBD1. Germline V gene sequence: CDR1 DFQATT, CDR2 SNEGSKA (reference sequence). The CDR3 has 14 residues. This chain's CDR3 is CIPGQGRSTDTQYF. In DNA form, the CDR3 reads TGCATACCGGGACAGGGAAGGAGCACAGATACGCAGTATTTT.

This clonotype was detected ten times or more. The rearrangement joins TRBV4-1 to TRBJ1-2; a weak D match, TRBD1 (5 bases). Between the trimmed V and J ends, which lost 0 bases and 5 bases, there was a span of 10 bases. Germline CDR1 MGHRA, CDR2 YSYEKL. The CDR3 contains 14 residues. CDR3: CASSQEGTPYGYTF. The CDR3 coding sequence is TGCGCCAGCAGCCAAGAGGGGACGCCGTATGGCTACACCTTC.

V and J are TRBV5-1 and TRBJ2-5, with 10 positions matching TRBD2. The CDR3 spans 16 residues. Trimming removed 0 bases from V and 2 bases from J; junction bases left unmatched: 4. The germline V gene has CDR1 SGHRS and CDR2 YFSETQ. The CDR3 region is CASSLAPSGRQETQYF. The CDR3 region has the DNA TGCGCCAGCAGCTTGGCGCCTAGCGGGAGACAAGAGACCCAGTACTTC.

V gene TRBV10-3 combines with J gene TRBJ2-7; D remains ambiguous. Trimming left V 8 bases short and J 4 bases short, with 15 bases between. The CDR3 is 13 residues long. Germline lookup yields CDR1 ENHRY and CDR2 SYGVKD. The DNA for the CDR3 is TGTGCCATCGGGCTGCAGGAAAAGTACGAGCAGTACTTC. Translation gives CAIGLQEKYEQYF.

This clonotype was detected only a few times. The chain combines TRBV18 with TRBJ1-4, with D possibly matching TRBD1 (6 bases). V lost 4 bases and J lost 0, with 9 bases in between. The germline V gene encodes CDR1 KGHSH and CDR2 LQKENI. This CDR3 is 15 amino acids long. The CDR3, as DNA: TGTGCCAGCTCACGAAGGACAGCAACTAATGAAAAACTGTTTTTT. It specifies CASSRRTATNEKLFF.

In its sample, this clonotype was seen many times. The rearrangement uses TRBV5-1 and TRBJ2-1; 10 nucleotides agree with TRBD2. After removal of 4 bases from V and 8 bases from J, the junction contained 12 bases not matched to a gene. The length of the CDR3 is 16 residues. CDR1 is SGHRS, CDR2 YFSETQ, per germline. The DNA of the CDR3 is TGCGCCAGCAGCCCTATCCTAGCGGGAGATGGGTATGAGCAGTTCTTC. It is translated as CASSPILAGDGYEQFF. The whole variable domain, filled in from reference TRBV5-1 and TRBJ2-1, reads KAGVTQTPRYLIKTRGQQVTLSCSPISGHRSVSWYQQTPGQGLQFLFEYFSETQRNKGNFPGRFSGRQFSNSRSEMNVSTLELGDSALYLCASSPILAGDGYEQFFGPGTRLTVL.

This clonotype was detected many times. The CDR3 loop reads CASGTGGRNTIYF. DNA for the CDR3: TGTGCCAGTGGCACAGGGGGCAGAAACACCATATATTTT. The genes are TRBV27 and TRBJ1-3; 9 bases agree with TRBD1. V trimming: 9 bases; J trimming: 5 bases; junction bases outside the gene matches: 5. This CDR3 has 13 amino acids. Looked up from germline, CDR1 is MNHEY and CDR2 is SMNVEV (reference sequence).

In this sample, this clonotype turned up many times. V and J are TRBV10-3 and TRBJ2-7; tentatively, D is TRBD2 (5 bases). V lost 0 bases and J 3 bases, leaving 9 bases between the germline ends. CDR1 is ENHRY, CDR2 SYGVKD, per germline. The CDR3 spans 14 residues. CDR3 sequence reads: CAISESSGSYEQYF. CDR3 nucleotide sequence: TGTGCCATCAGTGAGTCAAGTGGGAGCTACGAGCAGTACTTC.

This clonotype was seen a handful of times. The J gene is TRBJ2-7, the V gene TRBV20-1; perhaps TRBD2 as D (6 bases). The CDR3 consists of 12 residues. Trimming removed 0 bases at V and 6 bases at J, with 9 bases between. Germline V gives CDR1 DFQATT, CDR2 SNEGSKA (reference sequence). CDR3 nucleotide sequence: TGCAGTGCTAGAGACCAGGGAGGCGAGCAGTACTTC. It specifies CSARDQGGEQYF.

This clonotype was seen at least ten times. This sequence joins TRBV29-1 and TRBJ2-3, with D possibly being TRBD2 (6 bases). Trimming pared 5 bases from V and 4 bases from J, leaving 10 bases between. CDR1 and CDR2 from the germline V gene are SQVTM and ANQGSEA. The length of the CDR3 is 12 residues. The CDR3 region is CSVFGGADTQYF. Written as DNA, the CDR3 is TGCAGCGTTTTTGGCGGGGCAGATACGCAGTATTTT.

This clonotype has a handful of counts. This chain connects TRBV6-1 to TRBJ1-5; weak D call: TRBD1 (6 bases). Germline CDR1 reads MNHNS; CDR2 reads SASEGT. V lost 7 bases, J lost 4 bases, and 11 bases lay in between. This CDR3 has 13 residues. The CDR3 protein is CASTQGLNQPQHF. Written as DNA, the CDR3 is TGTGCCAGCACACAGGGCTTAAATCAGCCCCAGCATTTT.

This clonotype was recorded many times. This chain links TRBV24-1 with TRBJ2-5; D call uncertain. This CDR3 has 11 residues. Looked up from germline, CDR1 is KGHDR and CDR2 is SFDVKD. Deletions cut 6 bases from V and 3 bases from J, with 4 bases between. In nucleotides, the CDR3 is TGTGCCACCAGTACGGAAGAGACCCAGTACTTC. Translated: CATSTEETQYF.

This clonotype was recorded many times. This chain uses TRBV10-2 with TRBJ1-1; D gene unclear. Trimming stripped 4 bases from V and 5 bases from J, with 20 bases between. This CDR3 contains 16 residues. Looked up from germline, CDR1 is WSHSY and CDR2 is SAAADI. DNA for the CDR3: TGCGCCAGCAGTGTACAGATGGGATCGGGAGGGACTGAAGCTTTCTTT. Its protein product is CASSVQMGSGGTEAFF.